Listed below are T cell receptor beta chains from one sample, sequenced in a study of blood T cell repertoires in COVID-19. TCRdb's table, derived via immunoSEQ multiplex PCR, lists solely in-frame clones and lacks some. The sample includes 200,000 to 250,000 clones, roughly 80% of them seen just once. Material for sequencing was peripheral blood. These receptors all come from a woman aged 80 or older with acute or convalescent COVID-19. The CDR3 runs from the conserved cysteine through the conserved F or W. D genes are given only for firm matches. Expanded clones get a size class; other rows say once, few or many, or leave the size out.

J | size | D | V | DNA | CDR3
TRBJ2-7 | once | TRBD1 | TRBV2 | TGTGCCAGCAGTCGGGACAGGGAAAACGAGCAGTACTTC | CASSRDRENEQYF
TRBJ1-2 | . | . | TRBV7-6 | TGTGCCAGCAGCTTAGGAGCACACACGGGGGTGTTCTATGGCTACACCTTC | CASSLGAHTGVFYGYTF
TRBJ2-7 | . | . | TRBV2 | TGTGCCAGCAACAGGGCCGCCTACGAGCAGTACTTC | CASNRAAYEQYF
TRBJ2-6 | . | . | TRBV7-9 | TGTGCCAGCAGCTCCCGATTAGCGGTGGATTCTGGGGCCAACGTCCTGACTTTC | CASSSRLAVDSGANVLTF
TRBJ1-3 | . | . | TRBV28 | TGTGCCAGCAGTTTGCGTAACTCTGGAAACACCATATATTTT | CASSLRNSGNTIYF
TRBJ1-2 | . | TRBD1 | TRBV6-5 | TGTGCCAGCAGTTCCCGGGACAGCGAGTTCTATGGCTACACCTTC | CASSSRDSEFYGYTF
TRBJ2-1 | . | TRBD1 | TRBV4-1 | TGCGCCAGCAGCCAAGATCCCGGACAGGGGTGGAATGAGCAGTTCTTC | CASSQDPGQGWNEQFF
TRBJ2-1 | . | . | TRBV6-5 | TGTGCCAGCAGTTACTCTCAGGGAATCAATGAGCAGTTCTTC | CASSYSQGINEQFF
TRBJ2-7 | . | TRBD1 | TRBV27 | TGTGCCAGCAACCAAGGACAGGCCTACGAGCAGTACTTC | CASNQGQAYEQYF
TRBJ1-3 | . | . | TRBV5-1 | TGCGCCAGCAGCTCAGACAGTTCCTCCCCCTCTGGAAACACCATATATTTT | CASSSDSSSPSGNTIYF
TRBJ1-2 | . | TRBD1 | TRBV4-2 | TGTGCCAGCAGCCATGGGCTCAGGGGGGACTATGGCTACACCTTC | CASSHGLRGDYGYTF
TRBJ2-3 | . | . | TRBV5-6 | TGTGCCAGCAGCCCGGACAGCAGATCAGATACGCAGTATTTT | CASSPDSRSDTQYF
TRBJ2-7 | . | . | TRBV30 | TGTGCCCTACTAAGGGAAGGGGCCTACGAGCAGTACTTC | CALLREGAYEQYF
TRBJ2-7 | . | TRBD1 | TRBV19 | TGTGCCAGTACGGTCCAGGGGGCGCAAGAGCAGTACTTC | CASTVQGAQEQYF
TRBJ1-4 | . | TRBD1 | TRBV18 | TGTGCCAGCTCACGCTACAGGGACAGTCTAATCGGTGAAAAACTGTTTTTT | CASSRYRDSLIGEKLFF
TRBJ1-5 | . | . | TRBV15 | TGTGCCACCAGCAGAGAGGTCCAGGGCAATCAGCCCCAGCATTTT | CATSREVQGNQPQHF
TRBJ2-7 | . | TRBD1 | TRBV3-1/TRBV3-2 | TGTGCCAGTGGTACAGGGGTAGGGGCCTACGAGCAGTACTTC | CASGTGVGAYEQYF
TRBJ1-2 | . | TRBD1 | TRBV7-8 | TGTGCCAGCAGCTCGAGTGGGACAGGGGGCGGTGGCTACACCTTC | CASSSSGTGGGGYTF
TRBJ2-7 | . | . | TRBV19 | TGTGCCAGTAGTACCACAGGGCCTGGGGGAGAGCAGTACTTC | CASSTTGPGGEQYF
TRBJ2-5 | few | . | TRBV5-1 | TGCGCCAGCAGCCCGACTCTCGAGGGGGTGGAGACCCAGTACTTC | CASSPTLEGVETQYF
TRBJ2-7 | . | TRBD2 | TRBV3-1/TRBV3-2 | TGTGCCAGCAGCCCTGTACGGGGGGCCTACGAGCAGTACTTC | CASSPVRGAYEQYF
TRBJ1-1 | . | TRBD1 | TRBV5-1 | TGCGCCAGCAGCTTGGCAACAGGGGGAGGCACTGAAGCTTTCTTT | CASSLATGGGTEAFF
TRBJ2-7 | once | . | TRBV24-1 | TGTGCCACCAGTGACGGTTTTGGCGAGCAGTACTTC | CATSDGFGEQYF
TRBJ2-1 | . | . | TRBV14 | TGTGCCAGCGGAGGAAGCTCCTACAATGAGCAGTTCTTC | CASGGSSYNEQFF
TRBJ1-6 | . | TRBD1 | TRBV27 | TGTGCCAGCAGTTTATTGGTACAGGGGAATTCACCCCTCCACTTT | CASSLLVQGNSPLHF
TRBJ1-2 | . | . | TRBV2 | TGTGCCAGCATTTACGACGGGACTAACTATGGCTACACCTTC | CASIYDGTNYGYTF
TRBJ1-2 | . | . | TRBV30 | TGTGCCTGGAGTGTACGGGAGAGGGGCTACACCTTC | CAWSVRERGYTF
TRBJ1-2 | . | . | TRBV12-3/TRBV12-4 | TGTGCCAGCAGTTTAGACCCGGGTGGCTACACCTTC | CASSLDPGGYTF
TRBJ1-5 | . | . | TRBV6-2/TRBV6-3 | TGTGCCAGCAGCGCGACAAATCAGGATCAGCCCCAGCATTTT | CASSATNQDQPQHF
TRBJ1-1 | . | TRBD1 | TRBV10-2 | TGCGCCAGCAGGGGGGACAGCTATGAAGCTTTCTTT | CASRGDSYEAFF
TRBJ1-1 | once | TRBD1 | TRBV10-3 | TGTGCCATCAGTGTGGAGGGGGCTGACACTGAAGCTTTCTTT | CAISVEGADTEAFF
TRBJ1-6 | . | . | TRBV30 | TGTGCCTGGAGTGACGCGGGGAGATTGCCCCTCCACTTT | CAWSDAGRLPLHF
TRBJ1-1 | . | . | TRBV30 | TGTGCCTGGAGTTCCAGCGGGGGTGAAGCTTTCTTT | CAWSSSGGEAFF
TRBJ2-3 | . | . | TRBV5-1 | TGCGCCAGCAGCTTCGCGGCAGATACGCAGTATTTT | CASSFAADTQYF
TRBJ1-2 | . | TRBD1 | TRBV6-6 | TGTGCCAGCAGTTGGGGACGGGACAGGGGTTCTGGCTACACCTTC | CASSWGRDRGSGYTF
TRBJ1-1 | few | . | TRBV5-8 | TGTGCCAGCAGCCCTGGTGGAGGCACTGAAGCTTTCTTT | CASSPGGGTEAFF
TRBJ2-7 | . | TRBD2 | TRBV11-3 | TGTGCCAGCAGCATCCATAGCGGGACTTCCTACGAGCAGTACTTC | CASSIHSGTSYEQYF
TRBJ2-3 | . | TRBD2 | TRBV7-7 | TGTGCTAGCAGCTTAGCGGGGACTAGCGAGACGCAGTATTTT | CASSLAGTSETQYF
TRBJ2-6 | . | TRBD1 | TRBV5-1 | TGCGCCAGCAGCTCAACCCCCGGACAGGGGGCGACTGGGGCCAACGTCCTGACTTTC | CASSSTPGQGATGANVLTF
TRBJ2-7 | . | . | TRBV2 | TGTGCCAGCAGAAAGGGCAGGGACTACGAGCAGTACTTC | CASRKGRDYEQYF
TRBJ2-5 | once | . | TRBV5-1 | TGCGCCAGCAGCCGAGGAGGCGGGCCAATTACACAAGAGACCCAGTACTTC | CASSRGGGPITQETQYF
TRBJ2-7 | . | TRBD1 | TRBV27 | TGTGCCAGCCGATTGGGACAGGGCTCCTACGAGCAGTACTTC | CASRLGQGSYEQYF
TRBJ2-7 | . | . | TRBV5-1 | TGCGCCAGTTCTGACAGCTACGAGCAGTACTTC | CASSDSYEQYF
TRBJ1-2 | . | TRBD1 | TRBV6-5 | TGTGCCAGCAGTTCGGGACAGGGGTCCCCTCTTGGTGGCTACACCTTC | CASSSGQGSPLGGYTF
TRBJ1-2 | . | . | TRBV12-3/TRBV12-4 | TGTGCCAGCAGTTGGGACTTGTACGGCTACACCTTC | CASSWDLYGYTF
TRBJ1-3 | . | . | TRBV5-1 | TGCGCCAGCAGCCTGGACGCGACAGGAAACACCATATATTTT | CASSLDATGNTIYF
TRBJ1-5 | once | . | TRBV19 | TGTGCCAGTAGTCCCTCCCGGGACACTTATAGCAATCAGCCCCAGCATTTT | CASSPSRDTYSNQPQHF
TRBJ1-2 | . | . | TRBV28 | TGTGCCAGCAGACCCCCTTCCAACAGGGAGGGGTATGGCTACACCTTC | CASRPPSNREGYGYTF
TRBJ1-1 | few | . | TRBV5-1 | TGCGCCAGCAGCTTGTCCTCCGGGACTCGGAACACTGAAGCTTTCTTT | CASSLSSGTRNTEAFF
TRBJ2-5 | . | TRBD2 | TRBV5-1 | TGCGCCAGCAGCTTGGATCTAGCGGGGGCGCACCAGTACTTC | CASSLDLAGAHQYF